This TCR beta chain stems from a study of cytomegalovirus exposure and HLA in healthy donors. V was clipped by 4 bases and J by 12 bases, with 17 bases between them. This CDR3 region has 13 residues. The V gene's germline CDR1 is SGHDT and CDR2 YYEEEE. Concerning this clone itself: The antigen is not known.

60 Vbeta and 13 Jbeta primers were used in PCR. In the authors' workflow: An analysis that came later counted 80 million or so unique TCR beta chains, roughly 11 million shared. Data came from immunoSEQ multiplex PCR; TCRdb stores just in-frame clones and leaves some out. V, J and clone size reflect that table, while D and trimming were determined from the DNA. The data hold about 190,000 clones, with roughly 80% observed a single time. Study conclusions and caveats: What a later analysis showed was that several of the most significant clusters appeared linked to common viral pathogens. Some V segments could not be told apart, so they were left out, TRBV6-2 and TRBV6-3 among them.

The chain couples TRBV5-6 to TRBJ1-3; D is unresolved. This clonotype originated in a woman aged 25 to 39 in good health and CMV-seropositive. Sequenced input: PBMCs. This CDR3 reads CASSLLRGRGIYF. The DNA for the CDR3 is TGTGCCAGCAGCCTACTTAGAGGTCGTGGCATATATTTT. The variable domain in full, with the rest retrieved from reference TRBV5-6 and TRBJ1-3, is DAGVTQSPTHLIKTRGQQVTLRCSPKSGHDTVSWYQQALGQGPQFIFQYYEEEERQRGNFPDRFSGHQFPNYSSELNVNALLLGDSALYLCASSLLRGRGIYFGEGSWLTVV.